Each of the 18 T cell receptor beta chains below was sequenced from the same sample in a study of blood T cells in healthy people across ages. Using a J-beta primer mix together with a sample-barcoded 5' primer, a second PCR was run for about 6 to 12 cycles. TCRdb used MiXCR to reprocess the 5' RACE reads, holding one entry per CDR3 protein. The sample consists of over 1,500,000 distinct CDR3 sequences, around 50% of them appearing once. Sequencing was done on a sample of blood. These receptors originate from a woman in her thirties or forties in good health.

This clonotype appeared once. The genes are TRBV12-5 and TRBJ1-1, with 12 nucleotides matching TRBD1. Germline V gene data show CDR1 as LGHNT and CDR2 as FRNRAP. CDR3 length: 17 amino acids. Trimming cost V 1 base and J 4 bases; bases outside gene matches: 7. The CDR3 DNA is TGTGCTAGTGGTTTGGGGGACAGGGGGCGCCGGGGCACTGAAGCTTTCTTT. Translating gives CASGLGDRGRRGTEAFF.

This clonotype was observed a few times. CDR3 residues: CASISPLGQGVTEAFF. CDR3 in DNA: TGTGCCAGCATTTCCCCTTTAGGACAGGGGGTAACTGAAGCTTTCTTT. The chain uses TRBV6-2 or TRBV6-3 and TRBJ1-1, with 10 bases fitting TRBD1. The CDR3 runs to 16 residues. Unmatched junction bases numbered 13, after V lost 7 bases and J lost 5 bases. Germline V gene lookup returns CDR1 MNHEY and CDR2 SVGEGT.

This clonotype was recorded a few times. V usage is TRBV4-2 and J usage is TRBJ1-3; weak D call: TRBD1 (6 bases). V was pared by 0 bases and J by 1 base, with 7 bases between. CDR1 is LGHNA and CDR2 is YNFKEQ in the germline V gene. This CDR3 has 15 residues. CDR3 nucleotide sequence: TGTGCCAGCAGCCAAGACAGGGGATCTGGAAACACCATATATTTT. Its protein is CASSQDRGSGNTIYF.

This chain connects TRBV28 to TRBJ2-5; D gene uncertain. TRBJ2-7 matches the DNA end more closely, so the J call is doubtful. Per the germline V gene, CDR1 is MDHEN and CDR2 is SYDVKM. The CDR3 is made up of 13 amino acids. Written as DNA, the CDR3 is TGTGCCAGCAGTCCACCAGTACCCAACGAGCAGTACTTC. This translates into CASSPPVPNEQYF.

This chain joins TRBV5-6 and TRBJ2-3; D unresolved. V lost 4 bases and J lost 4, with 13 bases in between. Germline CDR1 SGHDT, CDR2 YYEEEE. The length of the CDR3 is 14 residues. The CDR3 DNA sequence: TGTGCCAGCAGCCTACTCGAGCCTTCAGATACGCAGTATTTT. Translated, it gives CASSLLEPSDTQYF.

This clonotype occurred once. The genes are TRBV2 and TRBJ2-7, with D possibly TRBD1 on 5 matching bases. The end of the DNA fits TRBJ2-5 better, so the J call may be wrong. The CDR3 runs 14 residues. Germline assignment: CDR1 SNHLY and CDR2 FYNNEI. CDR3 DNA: TGTGCCAGCAGTGAACGCAGGGTTGGAGAGACCCAGTACTTC. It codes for CASSERRVGETQYF.

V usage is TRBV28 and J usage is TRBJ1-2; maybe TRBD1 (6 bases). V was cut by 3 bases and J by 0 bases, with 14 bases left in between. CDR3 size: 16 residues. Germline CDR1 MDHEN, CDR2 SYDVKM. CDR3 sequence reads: CASSFYRDIANYGYTF. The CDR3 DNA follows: TGTGCCAGCAGTTTTTATCGGGACATAGCTAACTATGGCTACACCTTC.

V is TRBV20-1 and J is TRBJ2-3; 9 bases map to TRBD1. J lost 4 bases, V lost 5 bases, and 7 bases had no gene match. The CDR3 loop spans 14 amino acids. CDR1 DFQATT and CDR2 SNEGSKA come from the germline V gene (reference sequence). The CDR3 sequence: CSAPGTGLSDTQYF. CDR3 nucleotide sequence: TGCAGTGCTCCCGGGACAGGGTTATCAGATACGCAGTATTTT.

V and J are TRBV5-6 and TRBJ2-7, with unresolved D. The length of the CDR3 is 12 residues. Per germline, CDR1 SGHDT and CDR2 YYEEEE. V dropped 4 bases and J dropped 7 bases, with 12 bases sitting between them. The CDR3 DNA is TGTGCCAGCAGCGGGTACTATTTTGAGCAGTACTTC. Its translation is CASSGYYFEQYF.

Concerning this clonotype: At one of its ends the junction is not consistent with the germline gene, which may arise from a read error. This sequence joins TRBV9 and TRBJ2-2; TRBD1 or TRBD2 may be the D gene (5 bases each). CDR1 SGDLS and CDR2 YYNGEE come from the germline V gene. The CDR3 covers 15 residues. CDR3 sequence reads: CVSNVAGRNTGELFF. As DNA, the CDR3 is TGTGTCAGCAATGTAGCAGGGAGGAACACCGGGGAGCTGTTTTTT. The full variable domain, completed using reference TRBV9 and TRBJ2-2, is DSGVTQTPKHLITATGQRVTLRCSPRSGDLSVYWYQQSLDQGLQFLIQYYNGEERAKGNILERFSAQQFPDLHSELNLSSLELGDSALYFCVSNVAGRNTGELFFGEGSRLTVL.

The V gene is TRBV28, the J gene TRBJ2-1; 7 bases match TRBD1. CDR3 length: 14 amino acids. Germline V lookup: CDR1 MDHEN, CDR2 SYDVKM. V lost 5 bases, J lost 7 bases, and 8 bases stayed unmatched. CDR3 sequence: CASSLDRVRNEQFF. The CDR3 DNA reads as TGTGCCAGCAGTCTCGACAGGGTTCGTAATGAGCAGTTCTTC.

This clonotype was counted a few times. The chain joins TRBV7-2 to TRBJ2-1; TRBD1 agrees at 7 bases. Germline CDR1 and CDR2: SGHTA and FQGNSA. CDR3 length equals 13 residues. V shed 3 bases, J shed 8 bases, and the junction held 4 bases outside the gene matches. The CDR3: CASSFGRGYEQFF. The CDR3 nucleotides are TGTGCCAGCAGCTTTGGCAGGGGGTATGAGCAGTTCTTC.

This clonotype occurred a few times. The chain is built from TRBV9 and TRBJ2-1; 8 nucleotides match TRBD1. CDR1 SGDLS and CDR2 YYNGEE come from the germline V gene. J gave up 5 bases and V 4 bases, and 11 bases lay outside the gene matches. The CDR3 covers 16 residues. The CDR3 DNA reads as TGTGCCAGCAGCCCTACGGACAGGGACCCCCACAATGAGCAGTTCTTC. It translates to CASSPTDRDPHNEQFF.

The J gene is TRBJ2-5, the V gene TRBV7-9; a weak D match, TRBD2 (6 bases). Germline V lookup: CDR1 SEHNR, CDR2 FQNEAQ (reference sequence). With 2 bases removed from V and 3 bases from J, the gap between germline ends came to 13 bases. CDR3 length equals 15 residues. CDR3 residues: CASSLTASAKETQYF. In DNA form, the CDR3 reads TGTGCCAGCAGCTTAACGGCTAGCGCCAAAGAGACCCAGTACTTC. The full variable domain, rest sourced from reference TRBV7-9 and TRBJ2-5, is DTGVSQNPRHKITKRGQNVTFRCDPISEHNRLYWYRQTLGQGPEFLTYFQNEAQLEKSRLLSDRFSAERPKGSFSTLEIQRTEQGDSAMYLCASSLTASAKETQYFGPGTRLLVL.

CDR3 sequence reads: CASSQVGDTEAFF. The CDR3 DNA reads TGTGCCAGCAGCCAAGTCGGAGACACTGAAGCTTTCTTT. This chain joins TRBV4-2 and TRBJ1-1, with D unclear. The CDR3 is 13 amino acids. Trimming stripped 1 base from V and 3 bases from J, with 6 bases between. Germline loops: CDR1 LGHNA, CDR2 YNFKEQ.

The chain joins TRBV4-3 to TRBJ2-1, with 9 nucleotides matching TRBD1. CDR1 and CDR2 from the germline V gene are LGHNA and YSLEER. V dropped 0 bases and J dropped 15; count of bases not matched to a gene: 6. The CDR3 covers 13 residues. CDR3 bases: TGCGCCAGCAGCCAAGATCCCGGGACAGGGCCGTTCTTC. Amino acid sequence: CASSQDPGTGPFF.

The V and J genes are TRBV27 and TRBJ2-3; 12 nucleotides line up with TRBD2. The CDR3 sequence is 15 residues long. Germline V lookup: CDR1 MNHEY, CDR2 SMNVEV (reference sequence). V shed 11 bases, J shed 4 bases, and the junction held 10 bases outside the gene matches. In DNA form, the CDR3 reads TGTGCCGGCACCCCGGGACTAGCGGGCTCAGATACGCAGTATTTT. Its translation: CAGTPGLAGSDTQYF.

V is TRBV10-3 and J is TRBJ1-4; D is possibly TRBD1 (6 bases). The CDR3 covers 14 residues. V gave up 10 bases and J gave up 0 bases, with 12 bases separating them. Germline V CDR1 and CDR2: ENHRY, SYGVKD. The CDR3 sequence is CASRDTATNEKLFF. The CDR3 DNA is TGTGCCAGCCGGGACACCGCAACTAATGAAAAACTGTTTTTT.